These 30 T cell receptor beta chains share one sample of origin, sequenced in a study of read filtering for tumor transcriptome and immune sequencing. The library was built from roughly 400 ng RNA with molecular barcoded adaptors for alpha/delta and beta/gamma chains. Each CDR3 protein is one row after TCRdb ran MiXCR on the reads. The sample gives about 40,000 distinct CDR3 sequences, 12% of which show up once; around 30% is in the top ten. The specimen sequenced was a population of CD138-negative cells sorted from bone marrow. All receptors come from a donor over 35 with multiple myeloma.

At least ten counts were recorded for this clonotype. Here the CDR3 DNA reads TGTGCCAGTAGCGACAGGCCGGATTGGCAGTTCTTC. It codes for CASSDRPDWQFF. This chain uses TRBV19 with TRBJ2-1, with D possibly TRBD1 on 6 matching bases. This CDR3 is 12 amino acids long. The germline V gene encodes CDR1 LNHDA and CDR2 SQIVND (reference sequence). The V and J ends lost 6 bases and 12 bases respectively, with 15 bases between them.

This clonotype has a count of ten or more. The chain combines TRBV20-1 with TRBJ2-5, with 7 bases matching TRBD1. The CDR3 runs 16 residues. V dropped 6 bases and J dropped 4; count of bases not matched to a gene: 17. Germline V lookup: CDR1 DFQATT, CDR2 SNEGSKA (reference sequence). The CDR3 bases are TGCAGTGCCGGACGGGGAGACAGGGTAGGGGCAGAGACCCAGTACTTC. This gives the protein CSAGRGDRVGAETQYF.

This clonotype showed up many times. The chain combines TRBV20-1 with TRBJ1-1; D might be TRBD1 (5 bases). This CDR3 has 13 amino acids. Germline V gene lookup returns CDR1 DFQATT and CDR2 SNEGSKA (reference sequence). Trimming stripped 6 bases from V and 1 base from J, with 12 bases between. This CDR3 is CSAPTVGNTEAFF. CDR3 DNA: TGCAGTGCCCCGACAGTCGGGAACACTGAAGCTTTCTTT.

The table lists this clonotype with many counts. The chain has TRBV7-2 and TRBJ2-5; TRBD2 matches at 7 bases. With V trimmed by 4 bases and J by 5 bases, 7 bases remained unmatched. This CDR3 has 14 amino acids. CDR1 and CDR2 (germline): SGHTA, FQGNSA. The CDR3 bases are TGTGCCAGCAGCTCTGGGGGGGTCCCCGAGACCCAGTACTTC. Its translation is CASSSGGVPETQYF.

This clonotype was recorded many times. The chain is built from TRBV7-9 and TRBJ2-4; weak D call: TRBD1 (5 bases). The V gene's germline CDR1 is SEHNR and CDR2 FQNEAQ (reference sequence). This CDR3 is 14 amino acids long. Trimming cost V 1 base and J 6 bases, with 10 bases left between them. In nucleotides, the CDR3 is TGTGCCAGCAGCTTAGGGGGCGCTGGAAACATTCAGTACTTC. Encoded protein: CASSLGGAGNIQYF. The full variable domain, its missing parts supplied by reference TRBV7-9 and TRBJ2-4, is DTGVSQNPRHKITKRGQNVTFRCDPISEHNRLYWYRQTLGQGPEFLTYFQNEAQLEKSRLLSDRFSAERPKGSFSTLEIQRTEQGDSAMYLCASSLGGAGNIQYFGAGTRLSVL.

This clonotype was observed at least ten times. The rearrangement links TRBV14 to TRBJ2-2; a weak D match, TRBD1 (5 bases). The V end was cut by 4 bases, the J end by 4 bases, with 13 bases between. The germline CDR1 and CDR2 sequences are SGHDN and FVKESK. CDR3 length equals 15 residues. The CDR3 bases are TGTGCCAGCAGCCCGGGTACAGGACCCACCGGGGAGCTGTTTTTT. It encodes CASSPGTGPTGELFF.

Points on this clonotype: A read error may explain this, as a much larger clone is one base away. Lacking the conserved final phenylalanine or tryptophan, this CDR3 likely reflects a read error. The chain is built from TRBV11-3 and TRBJ2-7; D is undetermined. Germline V gene data show CDR1 as SGHNT and CDR2 as YENEEA. CDR3 length: 16 residues. V was clipped by 6 bases and J by 4 bases, with 22 bases between them. CDR3 in amino acids: CASSRRTASLPYEQYL. CDR3 DNA sequence: TGTGCCAGCAGTCGGCGGACGGCCTCCTTACCTTACGAGCAGTACCTC.

This clonotype was recorded many times. The rearrangement uses TRBV20-1 and TRBJ2-3; D call uncertain. V lost 3 bases and J lost 4, with 8 bases in between. CDR1 and CDR2 from the germline V gene are DFQATT and SNEGSKA (reference sequence). CDR3 length equals 12 residues. As DNA, the CDR3 is TGCAGTGCTAGGGAGTTCGCAGATACGCAGTATTTT. This translates into CSAREFADTQYF.

At least ten counts were recorded for this clonotype. V is TRBV15 and J is TRBJ2-5; D tentatively fits TRBD1 or TRBD2 (6 bases each). The CDR3 contains 13 residues. Per germline, CDR1 LNHNV and CDR2 YYDKDF (reference sequence). V lost 5 bases and J lost 5, with 12 bases in between. In DNA, the CDR3 is TGTGCCACCAGCGAAACAGGGAGGGAGACCCAGTACTTC. Its protein product is CATSETGRETQYF. Full variable domain (missing parts from reference TRBV15 and TRBJ2-5): DAMVIQNPRYQVTQFGKPVTLSCSQTLNHNVMYWYQQKSSQAPKLLFHYYDKDFNNEADTPDNFQSRRPNTSFCFLDIRSPGLGDTAMYLCATSETGRETQYFGPGTRLLVL.

This clonotype has at least ten counts. J is TRBJ2-3 and V is TRBV20-1, with 9 bases identical to TRBD2. The CDR3 is 16 residues long. Germline V gives CDR1 DFQATT, CDR2 SNEGSKA (reference sequence). Trimming at V came to 1 base and at J to 1 base, leaving 6 bases not matched to a gene. This CDR3 is CSARGVSGGRTDTQYF. CDR3 nucleotides: TGCAGTGCTAGAGGGGTTAGCGGGGGTCGCACAGATACGCAGTATTTT.

This clonotype occurred many times. In DNA form, the CDR3 reads TGTGCCATCAAAAGGGGACAGGGGGCGGCTTCCGGGGCCAACGTCCTGACTTTC. It translates to CAIKRGQGAASGANVLTF. The chain recombines TRBV12-3 or TRBV12-4 with TRBJ2-6; 12 nucleotides line up with TRBD1. The CDR3 spans 18 residues. V shed 10 bases, J shed 4 bases, and the junction held 14 bases outside the gene matches.

This clonotype was counted at least ten times. V and J are TRBV5-1 and TRBJ2-3; the D gene is possibly TRBD2 (5 bases). The CDR3 is 13 amino acids. The ends were cut back, 0 bases at V and 14 bases at J, with 16 bases in the middle. Germline CDR1 reads SGHRS; CDR2 reads YFSETQ. The CDR3, as DNA: TGCGCCAGCAGCTTGGCCGGAGGCCGGGCGAGGTATTTT. Its translation: CASSLAGGRARYF. Looking up the rest from reference TRBV5-1 and TRBJ2-3 gives the full variable domain: KAGVTQTPRYLIKTRGQQVTLSCSPISGHRSVSWYQQTPGQGLQFLFEYFSETQRNKGNFPGRFSGRQFSNSRSEMNVSTLELGDSALYLCASSLAGGRARYFGPGTRLTVL.

This clonotype was seen at least ten times. The chain recombines TRBV7-2 with TRBJ2-1, with a tentative D call TRBD2 (5 bases). Germline V gives CDR1 SGHTA, CDR2 FQGNSA. With 5 bases removed from V and 9 bases from J, the gap between germline ends came to 14 bases. There are 13 residues in the CDR3. CDR3 bases: TGTGCCAGCAGCCCGGAAGGACGGGGTGAGCAGTTCTTC. It codes for CASSPEGRGEQFF. The variable domain in full, completed from reference TRBV7-2 and TRBJ2-1, reads GAGVSQSPSNKVTEKGKDVELRCDPISGHTALYWYRQSLGQGLEFLIYFQGNSAPDKSGLPSDRFSAERTGGSVSTLTIQRTQQEDSAVYLCASSPEGRGEQFFGPGTRLTVL.

This clonotype was seen repeatedly, ten times or more. The chain couples TRBV6-1 to TRBJ2-3; D uncertain. The CDR3 extends over 13 amino acids. The V gene's germline CDR1 is MNHNS and CDR2 SASEGT. Trimming pared 9 bases from V and 1 base from J, leaving 11 bases between. The CDR3 here is CASYLVRTDTQYF. The CDR3, as DNA: TGTGCCAGTTACTTGGTGCGCACAGATACGCAGTATTTT.

With respect to this clonotype: The junction and the germline gene differ at one end; a read error may be behind it. V usage is TRBV7-2 and J usage is TRBJ1-1; D remains unclear. CDR1 is SGHTA and CDR2 is FQGNSA in the germline V gene. This CDR3 region has 13 residues. The CDR3: CVSSVLHNTEAFF. As DNA, the CDR3 is TGTGTCAGCAGCGTCCTACATAACACTGAAGCTTTCTTT.

The chain has TRBV5-1 and TRBJ2-2; D gene uncertain. Germline V gives CDR1 SGHRS, CDR2 YFSETQ. V gave up 2 bases and J gave up 3 bases, with 8 bases separating them. The CDR3 contains 14 residues. CDR3 protein: CASSFTTHTGELFF. The CDR3 bases are TGCGCCAGCAGCTTCACCACCCACACCGGGGAGCTGTTTTTT.

This clonotype was recorded at least ten times. The chain uses TRBV20-1 and TRBJ2-3, with D perhaps given as TRBD1 or TRBD2 (5 bases each). V was cut by 6 bases and J by 1 base, with 11 bases left in between. This CDR3 is built from 13 residues. Looked up from germline, CDR1 is DFQATT and CDR2 is SNEGSKA (reference sequence). The CDR3 reads CSAPVGGTDTQYF. CDR3 in DNA: TGCAGTGCACCTGTGGGGGGCACAGATACGCAGTATTTT.

Ten or more counts support this clonotype. This chain uses TRBV6-5 with TRBJ1-4; D is perhaps TRBD1 (5 bases). CDR3 length: 10 residues. Trimming took off 6 bases at V and 14 bases at J, with 10 bases between the two ends. From germline, CDR1 is MNHEY and CDR2 SVGAGI. CDR3 DNA sequence: TGTGCCAGCAGGCCCAGGGCTCTGTTTTTT. It encodes CASRPRALFF.

This clonotype was observed many times. The rearrangement links TRBV28 to TRBJ2-5, with TRBD1 as a possible D gene (6 bases). The germline gives CDR1 MDHEN, CDR2 SYDVKM. This CDR3 is 17 amino acids long. With 2 bases removed from V and 5 bases from J, the gap between germline ends came to 21 bases. DNA for the CDR3: TGTGCCAGCAGTTTAAATCTGGAGGCAGGGGAACGTGAGACCCAGTACTTC. Translating gives CASSLNLEAGERETQYF.

This clonotype was seen repeatedly, ten times or more. V and J are TRBV24-1 and TRBJ2-2; the D gene is possibly TRBD1 (5 bases). Germline CDR1 is KGHDR and CDR2 is SFDVKD. This CDR3 is 15 amino acids long. The V end lost 3 bases, the J end lost 1 base, and 8 bases lay between the germline ends. The CDR3 DNA reads TGTGCCACCAGTGATAGGCAGGGGAACACCGGGGAGCTGTTTTTT. Encoded protein: CATSDRQGNTGELFF.

This clonotype appeared many times. The chain has TRBV20-1 and TRBJ2-7, with unresolved D. The CDR3 covers 10 residues. The V gene lost 5 bases and the J gene lost 3 bases, with 5 bases spanning the gap. Germline lookup yields CDR1 DFQATT and CDR2 SNEGSKA (reference sequence). Written as DNA, the CDR3 is TGCAGTGCTTCTGTCTACGAGCAGTACTTC. Its protein is CSASVYEQYF.

At least ten counts were recorded for this clonotype. The genes are TRBV29-1 and TRBJ2-1, with 9 nucleotides matching TRBD2. This CDR3 contains 13 residues. CDR1 and CDR2 from the germline V gene are SQVTM and ANQGSEA. V shed 7 bases, J shed 12 bases, and the junction held 13 bases outside the gene matches. This chain's CDR3 is CSASGGGAVGQFF. The CDR3 DNA follows: TGCAGCGCCTCTGGCGGGGGGGCCGTGGGGCAGTTCTTC.

As for this clonotype: A much larger clone differs from this one at a single base, so this may be a read error. The chain employs TRBV20-1 and TRBJ2-3; tentatively, D is TRBD1 (5 bases). Germline CDR1 is DFQATT and CDR2 is SNEGSKA (reference sequence). This CDR3 has 12 amino acids. The V gene lost 4 bases and the J gene lost 14 bases, with 19 bases spanning the gap. CDR3 coding DNA: TGCAGTGCTATCCCCCAGGGTCTGTCGCGGTATTTT. It translates to CSAIPQGLSRYF.

This clonotype was counted at least ten times. This chain connects TRBV5-4 to TRBJ2-7, with unresolved D. Deletions cut 1 base from V and 0 bases from J, with 5 bases between. Germline CDR1 and CDR2: SGHNT and YYREEE (reference sequence). The CDR3 has 13 amino acids. The CDR3 is CASSLPNSYEQYF. CDR3 coding DNA: TGTGCCAGCAGCTTGCCAAACTCCTACGAGCAGTACTTC.

This clonotype has at least ten counts. The rearrangement links TRBV20-1 to TRBJ1-1, with D possibly matching TRBD1 (6 bases). V lost 4 bases, J lost 11 bases, and 17 bases lay in between. CDR1 DFQATT and CDR2 SNEGSKA come from the germline V gene (reference sequence). The length of the CDR3 is 12 residues. The CDR3 bases are TGCAGTGCTACGGACGGGGCGAGGGGGGCTTTCTTT. Amino acid sequence: CSATDGARGAFF.

This clonotype came up many times. The genes are TRBV6-2 or TRBV6-3 and TRBJ2-7; tentative D call: TRBD2 (6 bases). Germline V gene sequence: CDR1 MNHEY, CDR2 SVGEGT. Trimming stripped 0 bases from V and 4 bases from J, with 10 bases between. The CDR3 is made up of 14 amino acids. CDR3 amino acids: CASSYSMGGYEQYF. CDR3 coding DNA: TGTGCCAGCAGTTACTCGATGGGGGGATACGAGCAGTACTTC.

This clonotype was found many times. The rearrangement joins TRBV19 to TRBJ2-1, with 7 bases lining up with TRBD2. V was clipped by 3 bases and J by 9 bases; unmatched bases: 5. The CDR3 consists of 13 residues. The V gene's germline CDR1 is LNHDA and CDR2 SQIVND (reference sequence). The CDR3 region is CASSIGGSSEQFF. DNA of the CDR3: TGTGCCAGTAGTATCGGCGGGAGTAGTGAGCAGTTCTTC.

This clonotype has a count of ten or more. The V call is TRBV6-1, the J call TRBJ2-3; D might be TRBD2 (6 bases). V gave up 3 bases and J gave up 0 bases, with 7 bases separating them. Germline V gives CDR1 MNHNS, CDR2 SASEGT. The CDR3 is made up of 14 amino acids. The CDR3 here is CASSDGGSTDTQYF. The DNA of the CDR3 is TGTGCCAGCAGTGATGGAGGGAGCACAGATACGCAGTATTTT.

Ten or more counts support this clonotype. The chain carries TRBV28 and TRBJ2-1; the match to TRBD1 covers 7 bases. Unmatched junction bases numbered 2, after V lost 8 bases and J lost 7 bases. The germline gives CDR1 MDHEN, CDR2 SYDVKM. The CDR3 length is 11 residues. As DNA, the CDR3 is TGTGCCAGCCTGACAGGGAATGAGCAGTTCTTC. Encoded protein: CASLTGNEQFF.

In regard to this clonotype: Since a much larger clone is just one base distant, this may be a read error. The chain combines TRBV29-1 with TRBJ2-2; D is undetermined. Per the germline V gene, CDR1 is SQVTM and CDR2 is ANQGSEA. The CDR3 extends over 11 amino acids. Trimming removed 4 bases at V and 7 bases at J, with 7 bases between. In DNA, the CDR3 is TGCAGCGTTGGGCATATCGGGGAGCTGTTTTTT. It translates to CSVGHIGELFF.